The clone carrying this TCR beta chain was seen only a few times. This CDR3 region has 14 residues. The germline CDR1 and CDR2 sequences are WSHSY and SAAADI. The V and J ends lost 6 bases and 4 bases, in that order; junction bases with no gene match: 4. These data originate in a study of blood T cell repertoires in COVID-19. About the research overall: Sites in the United States, Italy and Spain provided acute and convalescent COVID-19 samples. Sources were T cells, B-cell-depleted T cells, or PBMCs; the material itself was cDNA or gDNA.

Original data processing: Using reference gene primer amplification, nucleated cell counts were estimated. Repertoires were generated with immunoSEQ multiplex PCR, while TCRdb's copy carries only in-frame clones and drops some. Clonal size and the V and J genes are those of that table, whereas D and trimming came from the DNA. The sample includes fewer than 25,000 clones, 80% to 90% of them seen just once. This chain uses TRBV10-2 with TRBJ2-1; 9 bases fit TRBD2. The receptor was derived from a human donor in a cohort sampled during active COVID-19. Material: peripheral blood. The CDR3 spells CASRGLAGYNEQFF. DNA of the CDR3: TGCGCCAGCAGAGGTCTAGCGGGATACAATGAGCAGTTCTTC.